This TCR beta chain comes out of a study of CD4 T cells in relation to SARS-CoV-2 and coronaviruses. This clone has just a few counts. Its cognate antigen is unknown. Here immunoSEQ multiplex PCR was the method, and the copy in TCRdb shows in-frame clones only, minus some. The sample consists of under 20,000 clones, roughly 77% of them appearing once. The CDR3 consists of 14 residues. CDR1 and CDR2 from the germline V gene are SGHDT and YYEEEE. Between the trimmed V and J ends, which lost 0 bases and 3 bases, there was a span of 9 bases. The unexposed donors gave CD4+ T cells in about 2010-2019, prior to COVID-19. The cells were cultured for about ten days before CD4+ T cells were isolated. Each well had two million PBMCs in 5% human AB serum with IL-2.

Source material: CD4+ T cells from PBMCs, cultured in vitro. The TCR originated in a human donor in good health. The chain carries TRBV5-6 and TRBJ1-1, with D possibly being TRBD1 (5 bases). The CDR3 DNA sequence: TGTGCCAGCAGCTTGGCGGGGGTGTACACTGAAGCTTTCTTT. Translation: CASSLAGVYTEAFF.